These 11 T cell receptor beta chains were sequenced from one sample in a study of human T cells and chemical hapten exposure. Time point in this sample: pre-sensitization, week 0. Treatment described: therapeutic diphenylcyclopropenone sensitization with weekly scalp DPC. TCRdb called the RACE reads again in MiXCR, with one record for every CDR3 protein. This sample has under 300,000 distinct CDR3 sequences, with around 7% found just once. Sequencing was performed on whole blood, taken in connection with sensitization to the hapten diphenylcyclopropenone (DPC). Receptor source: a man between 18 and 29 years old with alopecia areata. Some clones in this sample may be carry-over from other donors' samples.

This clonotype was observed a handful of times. DNA of the CDR3: TGCAGTGCTAGGAAAAGGGGGCTGAGTGATTCACCCCTCCACTTT. It codes for CSARKRGLSDSPLHF. This sequence joins TRBV20-1 and TRBJ1-6, with 7 nucleotides matching TRBD1. The V segment lost 3 bases and the J segment 8 bases; nucleotides outside the gene matches: 10. Germline loops: CDR1 DFQATT, CDR2 SNEGSKA (reference sequence). The CDR3 covers 15 residues.

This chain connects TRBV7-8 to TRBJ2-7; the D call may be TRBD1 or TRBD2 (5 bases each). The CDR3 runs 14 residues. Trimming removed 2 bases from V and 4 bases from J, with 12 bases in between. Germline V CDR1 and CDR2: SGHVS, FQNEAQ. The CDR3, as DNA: TGTGCCAGCAGCTTAAGCGGCCAGGGTTACGAGCAGTACTTC. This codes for CASSLSGQGYEQYF. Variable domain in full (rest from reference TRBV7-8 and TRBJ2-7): GAGVSQSPRYKVAKRGQDVALRCDPISGHVSLFWYQQALGQGPEFLTYFQNEAQLDKSGLPSDRFFAERPEGSVSTLKIQRTQQEDSAVYLCASSLSGQGYEQYFGPGTRLTVT.

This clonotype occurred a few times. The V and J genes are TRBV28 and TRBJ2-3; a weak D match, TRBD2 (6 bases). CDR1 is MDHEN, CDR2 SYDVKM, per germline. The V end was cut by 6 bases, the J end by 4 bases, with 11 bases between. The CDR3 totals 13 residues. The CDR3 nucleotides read TGTGCCAGCAGGCATCCGGGGGCAGATACGCAGTATTTT. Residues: CASRHPGADTQYF.

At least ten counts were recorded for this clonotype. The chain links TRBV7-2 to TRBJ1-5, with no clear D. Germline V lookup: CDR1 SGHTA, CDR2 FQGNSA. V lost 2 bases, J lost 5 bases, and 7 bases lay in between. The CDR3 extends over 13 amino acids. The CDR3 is CASSLQLYQPQHF. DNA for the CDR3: TGTGCCAGCAGCTTACAGTTATATCAGCCCCAGCATTTT.

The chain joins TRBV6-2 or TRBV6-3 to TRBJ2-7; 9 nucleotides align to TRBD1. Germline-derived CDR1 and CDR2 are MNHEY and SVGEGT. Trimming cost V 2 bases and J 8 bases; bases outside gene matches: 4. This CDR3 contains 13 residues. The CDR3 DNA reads TGTGCCAGCAGTTACCAGGGACAGGGACAGCAGTACGTC. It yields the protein CASSYQGQGQQYV.

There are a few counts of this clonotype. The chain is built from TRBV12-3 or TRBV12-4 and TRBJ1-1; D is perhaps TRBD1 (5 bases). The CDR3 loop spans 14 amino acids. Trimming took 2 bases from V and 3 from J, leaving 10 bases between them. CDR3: CASSLMTDYTEAFF. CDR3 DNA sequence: TGTGCCAGCAGTTTAATGACAGATTACACTGAAGCTTTCTTT.

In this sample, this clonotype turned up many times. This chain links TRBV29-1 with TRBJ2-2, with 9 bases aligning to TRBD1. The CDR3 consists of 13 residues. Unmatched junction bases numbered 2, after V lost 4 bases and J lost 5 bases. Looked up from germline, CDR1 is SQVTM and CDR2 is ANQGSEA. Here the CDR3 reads CSVVDRGTGELFF. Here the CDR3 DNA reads TGCAGCGTTGTTGACAGGGGGACCGGGGAGCTGTTTTTT.

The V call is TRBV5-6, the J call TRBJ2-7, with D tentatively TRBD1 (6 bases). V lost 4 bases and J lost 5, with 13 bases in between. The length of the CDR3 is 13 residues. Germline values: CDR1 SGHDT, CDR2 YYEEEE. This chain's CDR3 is CASSRSPGDEQYV. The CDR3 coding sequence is TGTGCCAGCAGCCGGTCCCCAGGGGACGAGCAGTACGTC.

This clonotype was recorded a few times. CDR3: CASSPGLGIYNEQFF. CDR3 coding DNA: TGCGCCAGCAGCCCGGGACTAGGGATCTACAATGAGCAGTTCTTC. This chain connects TRBV5-1 to TRBJ2-1, with TRBD2 matching over 8 bases. CDR1 is SGHRS and CDR2 is YFSETQ in the germline V gene. J lost 3 bases, V lost 4 bases, and 6 bases had no gene match. This CDR3 is 15 amino acids long.

This CDR3 is CASRTSKSYEQYV. The DNA of the CDR3 is TGTGCCAGCAGGACTAGTAAGTCCTACGAGCAGTACGTC. J is TRBJ2-7 and V is TRBV6-2 or TRBV6-3; TRBD2 is a possible D gene (6 bases). Trimming took off 6 bases at V and 1 base at J, with 10 bases between the two ends. The CDR3 is 13 amino acids. Germline V CDR1 and CDR2: MNHEY, SVGEGT.

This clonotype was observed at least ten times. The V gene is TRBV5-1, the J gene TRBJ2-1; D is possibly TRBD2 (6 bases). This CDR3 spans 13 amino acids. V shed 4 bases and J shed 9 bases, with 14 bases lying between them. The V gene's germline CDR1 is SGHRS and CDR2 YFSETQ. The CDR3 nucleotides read TGCGCCAGCAGCCCGTTCGGGGGAAGTGAGCAGTTCTTC. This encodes CASSPFGGSEQFF.